These T cell receptor beta chains were read from a single sample in a study of cytomegalovirus exposure and HLA in healthy donors. The table came from immunoSEQ multiplex PCR; TCRdb's copy has only in-frame clones and leaves some out. This sample has around 220,000 clones, with roughly 75% found just once. Sequenced: PBMCs. These receptors all come from a woman aged 25 to 39 in good health and CMV-seronegative. CDR3s include the opening cysteine and the closing phenylalanine or tryptophan. The order of the fields is CDR3 length, D gene, clone size, J gene, V gene, CDR3 DNA, CDR3 protein. D genes are given only for firm matches. Rows give clone size only sometimes, using once, few, many, or a class for an expanded clone.

length: 16; D: NA; size: few; J: TRBJ2-6; V: TRBV15; DNA: TGTGCCACCAGCACCTCTTCACAGCCCGGGGCCAACGTCCTGACTTTC; CDR3: CATSTSSQPGANVLTF
length: 15; D: TRBD1; size: few; J: TRBJ2-5; V: TRBV6-5; DNA: TGTGCCAGCAGTTACGGTGGGACAGGGCAAGAGACCCAGTACTTC; CDR3: CASSYGGTGQETQYF
length: 14; D: NA; size: NA; J: TRBJ1-1; V: TRBV18; DNA: TGTGCCAGCTCACCACGTGAGAAGAACACTGAAGCTTTCTTT; CDR3: CASSPREKNTEAFF
length: 13; D: NA; size: NA; J: TRBJ2-5; V: TRBV7-3; DNA: TGTGCCAGCAGCTTAAGAGAGGGAGAGACCCAGTACTTC; CDR3: CASSLREGETQYF
length: 18; D: NA; size: NA; J: TRBJ2-2; V: TRBV27; DNA: TGTGCCAACAGTTCTAGGGGAGGGGGGGCCATAAACACCGGGGAGCTGTTTTTT; CDR3: CANSSRGGGAINTGELFF
length: 13; D: NA; size: few; J: TRBJ2-7; V: TRBV11-2; DNA: TGTGCCAGCAGCTTCAGCGGGTCCTACGAGCAGTACTTC; CDR3: CASSFSGSYEQYF
length: 14; D: NA; size: NA; J: TRBJ2-7; V: TRBV18; DNA: TGTGCCAGCTCACCACCACAGGGCTCCTACGAGCAGTACTTC; CDR3: CASSPPQGSYEQYF
length: 18; D: TRBD2; size: NA; J: TRBJ2-5; V: TRBV7-9; DNA: TGTGCCATCAGCTTAAGAGGCGGGAGCGGGAGACCTCCGGAGACCCAGTACTTC; CDR3: CAISLRGGSGRPPETQYF
length: 12; D: TRBD2; size: NA; J: TRBJ2-7; V: TRBV30; DNA: TGTGCCTGGAGTCCCGGGAGGACCGAGCAGTACTTC; CDR3: CAWSPGRTEQYF
length: 17; D: TRBD1; size: NA; J: TRBJ1-6; V: TRBV7-2; DNA: TGTGCCAGCAGCTTAGGTCCCAGGGGGACGAGTAGTTCACCCCTCCACTTT; CDR3: CASSLGPRGTSSSPLHF
length: 16; D: TRBD2; size: few; J: TRBJ2-7; V: TRBV11-2; DNA: TGTGCCAGCAGCTTAGAACTAGCGGGACCGTCCTACGAGCAGTACTTC; CDR3: CASSLELAGPSYEQYF
length: 14; D: NA; size: NA; J: TRBJ1-3; V: TRBV5-1; DNA: TGCGCCAGCAGTGGTAGCGGGTCTGGAAACACCATATATTTT; CDR3: CASSGSGSGNTIYF
length: 16; D: TRBD2; size: NA; J: TRBJ2-7; V: TRBV9; DNA: TGTGCCAGCAGCCGACTAGCGGGGGGTAACACGGTCGAGCAGTACTTC; CDR3: CASSRLAGGNTVEQYF
length: 15; D: NA; size: NA; J: TRBJ1-2; V: TRBV7-9; DNA: TGTGCCAGCAGCTACCTACAGGGTAGAGACTATGGCTACACCTTC; CDR3: CASSYLQGRDYGYTF
length: 16; D: NA; size: NA; J: TRBJ1-3; V: TRBV7-8; DNA: TGTGCCAGCAGCTTAGCGCAGGGGAACTCTGGAAACACCATATATTTT; CDR3: CASSLAQGNSGNTIYF
length: 17; D: TRBD2; size: NA; J: TRBJ2-3; V: TRBV4-2; DNA: TGTGCCAGCAGCCAGGTTCTAGCGGGGGGGCCCTCAGATACGCAGTATTTT; CDR3: CASSQVLAGGPSDTQYF
length: 15; D: TRBD2; size: NA; J: TRBJ2-7; V: TRBV7-9; DNA: TGTTCCAGCAGCTTACCGAGCGGGAACTCCTACGAGCAGTACTTC; CDR3: CSSSLPSGNSYEQYF
length: 11; D: NA; size: NA; J: TRBJ2-5; V: TRBV6-9; DNA: TGTGCCAGCAGTTACCCTGAGACCCAGTACTTC; CDR3: CASSYPETQYF
length: 13; D: NA; size: NA; J: TRBJ1-1; V: TRBV6-5; DNA: TGTGCCAGCAGTGAATGGGGGGTCAGGATAGCTTTCTTT; CDR3: CASSEWGVRIAFF
length: 16; D: NA; size: NA; J: TRBJ2-5; V: TRBV5-6; DNA: TGTGCCAGCAGCTTGGCCGCCACTGCTACCCGAGAGACCCAGTACTTC; CDR3: CASSLAATATRETQYF
length: 13; D: TRBD1; size: NA; J: TRBJ1-2; V: TRBV5-4; DNA: TGTGCCAGCAGCCGGACAGGGGCCTATGGCTACACCTTC; CDR3: CASSRTGAYGYTF
length: 14; D: TRBD2; size: NA; J: TRBJ2-1; V: TRBV29-1; DNA: TGCAGCGTTGATGAGGGAGGGACCTACAATGAGCAGTTCTTC; CDR3: CSVDEGGTYNEQFF
length: 15; D: TRBD2; size: NA; J: TRBJ2-3; V: TRBV11-2; DNA: TGTGCCAGCAGCTTAACTAGCGGGGGGCTCGATACGCAGTATTTT; CDR3: CASSLTSGGLDTQYF
length: 14; D: TRBD1; size: NA; J: TRBJ1-2; V: TRBV6-5; DNA: TGTGCCAGCAGTCCGGACAGGGTTGGCTATGGCTACACCTTC; CDR3: CASSPDRVGYGYTF
length: 15; D: NA; size: NA; J: TRBJ2-1; V: TRBV5-4; DNA: TGTGCCAGCAGCTTGGTACAGGGCCTTAACAATGAGCAGTTCTTC; CDR3: CASSLVQGLNNEQFF
length: 16; D: TRBD2; size: NA; J: TRBJ2-3; V: TRBV2; DNA: TGTGCCAGCAAGTCTAGCGGGTCTACTCCGGCAGATACGCAGTATTTT; CDR3: CASKSSGSTPADTQYF
length: 15; D: NA; size: NA; J: TRBJ1-1; V: TRBV7-9; DNA: TGTGCCAGCAGCTTATGGGGAGCCCTAAACACTGAAGCTTTCTTT; CDR3: CASSLWGALNTEAFF
length: 14; D: NA; size: NA; J: TRBJ1-5; V: TRBV7-9; DNA: TGTGCCAGCAGCCGGTTAGGGGGTGACCAGCCCCAGCATTTT; CDR3: CASSRLGGDQPQHF
length: 14; D: TRBD1; size: NA; J: TRBJ1-5; V: TRBV30; DNA: TGTGCCTGGAGTGTGTGGCAGGGGGATCAGCCCCAGCATTTT; CDR3: CAWSVWQGDQPQHF
length: 13; D: NA; size: NA; J: TRBJ1-1; V: TRBV10-3; DNA: TGTGCCAGCAGTGACTCTTACAGCACTGAAGCTTTCTTT; CDR3: CASSDSYSTEAFF
length: 15; D: NA; size: NA; J: TRBJ2-1; V: TRBV5-6; DNA: TGTGCCACCCAGCTTATCAGGGGCAACTACAATGAGCAGTTCTTC; CDR3: CATQLIRGNYNEQFF
length: 13; D: TRBD2; size: few; J: TRBJ2-5; V: TRBV6-5; DNA: TGTGCCAGCAGTCGCGGGAGAGAAGAGACCCAGTACTTC; CDR3: CASSRGREETQYF
length: 15; D: NA; size: NA; J: TRBJ1-1; V: TRBV5-1; DNA: TGCGCCAGCAGCTTGTTTCAGGGGAAAGACACTGAAGCTTTCTTT; CDR3: CASSLFQGKDTEAFF
length: 16; D: NA; size: NA; J: TRBJ2-2; V: TRBV9; DNA: TGTGCCAGCAGCGTAGTAGGCGGGGCCTTCACCGGGGAGCTGTTTTTT; CDR3: CASSVVGGAFTGELFF
length: 14; D: TRBD2; size: few; J: TRBJ2-7; V: TRBV6-5; DNA: TGTGCCAGCAGATTGGGACTACAGAGCTACGAGCAGTACTTC; CDR3: CASRLGLQSYEQYF
length: 14; D: NA; size: NA; J: TRBJ1-2; V: TRBV6-5; DNA: TGTGCCAGCAGGGACTCTGGGGGCCCTTATGGCTACACCTTC; CDR3: CASRDSGGPYGYTF
length: 16; D: NA; size: NA; J: TRBJ1-3; V: TRBV5-1; DNA: TGCGCCAGCAGCTTGGGAGGGCGTTCCTCTGGAAACACCATATATTTT; CDR3: CASSLGGRSSGNTIYF
length: 13; D: NA; size: NA; J: TRBJ1-1; V: TRBV30; DNA: TGTGCCTGGAGCGTGCCGGGTCGCACTGAAGCTTTCTTT; CDR3: CAWSVPGRTEAFF
length: 16; D: TRBD2; size: NA; J: TRBJ2-7; V: TRBV5-1; DNA: TGCGCCAGCAGCTTCGGGGTAGCGGGAGCGAACTACGAGCAGTACTTC; CDR3: CASSFGVAGANYEQYF
length: 15; D: TRBD2; size: NA; J: TRBJ2-3; V: TRBV11-2; DNA: TGTGCCAGCAGCTTACGCCGGCGGGAGGTGGATACGCAGTATTTT; CDR3: CASSLRRREVDTQYF
length: 14; D: NA; size: NA; J: TRBJ2-4; V: TRBV29-1; DNA: TGCAGCGTTGAAGTAGGGACTTATGCGGTCATTCAGTACTTC; CDR3: CSVEVGTYAVIQYF
length: 13; D: NA; size: once; J: TRBJ2-5; V: TRBV4-2; DNA: TGTGCCAGCAGCCAGGAGTCTCGAGAGACCCAGTACTTC; CDR3: CASSQESRETQYF
length: 12; D: TRBD1; size: NA; J: TRBJ1-1; V: TRBV6-1; DNA: TGTGCCAGCAGTTATCGGACAGGTCAAGCTTTCTTT; CDR3: CASSYRTGQAFF
length: 14; D: NA; size: NA; J: TRBJ2-7; V: TRBV4-1; DNA: TGCGCCAGCAGCCAAGGACAACGAAGCTACGAGCAGTACTTC; CDR3: CASSQGQRSYEQYF
length: 16; D: TRBD1; size: NA; J: TRBJ1-1; V: TRBV4-1; DNA: TGCGCCAGCAGCCAACCTCCACCGACAGGGCCCACTGAAGCTTTCTTT; CDR3: CASSQPPPTGPTEAFF
length: 13; D: NA; size: once; J: TRBJ2-7; V: TRBV2; DNA: TGTGCCAGCAGTGAAGGGTTTGGCGGCGAGCAGTACTTC; CDR3: CASSEGFGGEQYF
length: 14; D: NA; size: NA; J: TRBJ2-2; V: TRBV15; DNA: TGTGCCACCAGCAGAGATATGATTAGCGGGGAGCTGTTTTTT; CDR3: CATSRDMISGELFF
length: 12; D: NA; size: NA; J: TRBJ2-5; V: TRBV15; DNA: TGTGCCACCAGCAGAGGATACGGGACCCAGTACTTC; CDR3: CATSRGYGTQYF